This TCR beta chain is drawn from a study of control samples from healthy donors and cancer patients. Sequenced by immunoSEQ multiplex PCR; TCRdb stores in-frame clones only, minus some. The table records some 120,000 clones, around 87% of them present only once. V dropped 5 bases and J dropped 4; count of bases not matched to a gene: 6. CDR3 length: 14 residues. In germline, CDR1 is SEHNR, CDR2 FQNEAQ (reference sequence). This chain links TRBV7-9 with TRBJ1-2; 8 nucleotides agree with TRBD1. The sequenced sample consisted of PBMCs. The clonotype originates from a woman aged 50 to 60 with colorectal cancer. CDR3 sequence reads: CASSTTGGIYGYTF. In nucleotides, the CDR3 is TGTGCCAGCAGCACAACAGGGGGAATCTATGGCTACACCTTC.